Given below is one T cell receptor beta chain in context. Its antigen is not identified. This record comes from a study of cytomegalovirus exposure and HLA in healthy donors. Study as a whole: The early release's HLA-typed donors yielded 78 million or so unique TCRs.

The CDR3 is 16 amino acids. Germline values: CDR1 SGHTA, CDR2 FQGNSA. V lost 5 bases, J lost 1 base, and 8 bases stayed unmatched. Study-wide points: For most TCR beta V segments, an earlier analysis put the productive rate at about 90% or about 30% of the time. As a later analysis showed, several of the most significant clusters appeared to be linked to common viral pathogens.

Vbeta (60) and Jbeta (13) primers were used in the PCR. TCRdb's table, derived via immunoSEQ multiplex PCR, lists solely in-frame clones and lacks some. The sample includes over 120,000 clones, 8.5% to 10% of them seen just once. Sequences were obtained from PBMCs. This receptor was taken from a man aged 50 or older in good health and CMV-seronegative. The V call is TRBV7-2, the J call TRBJ1-2; 9 nucleotides agree with TRBD1. The CDR3: CASSPGQGYFNYGYTF. The CDR3 DNA is TGTGCCAGCAGCCCGGGACAGGGTTACTTTAACTATGGCTACACCTTC.